This T cell receptor (beta chain) was profiled in a study of T-cell memory formation after mild COVID-19. Study context: Each donor largely had its own TCR clusters.

Each CDR3 protein gets one entry after TCRdb re-called the 5' RACE reads with MiXCR. The repertoire holds roughly 130,000 distinct CDR3 sequences, about a sixth seen once, with about 5% in the top ten. Germline V gene sequence: CDR1 LGHNA, CDR2 YSLEER. This CDR3 contains 15 residues. The ends were cut back, 2 bases at V and 3 bases at J, with 13 bases in the middle. In regard to this clonotype: Its specificity is not known.

Findings and limits, study-wide: Pre-infection memory carried some responding clones, suggesting that cross-reactive memory joined.

This TCR was sampled from a man between 18 and 29 years old who had mild COVID-19 (a few samples of this study predate the infection). Cell type and time point are not known. V and J are TRBV4-3 and TRBJ1-1, with a weak D call TRBD1 (5 bases). The source material was PBMCs or a T cell subset sorted from them (not recorded which). The CDR3, as DNA: TGCGCCAGCAGCCAAAACGGGGCAGCGGACACTGAAGCTTTCTTT. This gives the protein CASSQNGAADTEAFF.